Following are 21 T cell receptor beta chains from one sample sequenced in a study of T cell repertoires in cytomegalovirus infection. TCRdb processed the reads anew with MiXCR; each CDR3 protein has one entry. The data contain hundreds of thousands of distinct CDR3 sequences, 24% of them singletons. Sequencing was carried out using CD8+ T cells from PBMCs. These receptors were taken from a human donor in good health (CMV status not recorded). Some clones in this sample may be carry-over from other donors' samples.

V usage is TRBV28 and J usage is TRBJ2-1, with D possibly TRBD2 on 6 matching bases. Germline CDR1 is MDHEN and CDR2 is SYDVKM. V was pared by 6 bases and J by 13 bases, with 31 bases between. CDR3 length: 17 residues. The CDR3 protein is CASSPLGGTAFASSQFF. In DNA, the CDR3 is TGTGCCAGCAGCCCACTAGGTGGGACTGCCTTTGCGTCTAGTCAGTTCTTC.

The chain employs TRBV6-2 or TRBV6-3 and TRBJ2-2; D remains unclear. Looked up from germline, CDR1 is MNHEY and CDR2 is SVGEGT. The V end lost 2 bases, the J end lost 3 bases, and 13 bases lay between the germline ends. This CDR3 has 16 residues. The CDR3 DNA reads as TGTGCCAGCAGTTACGGGCCTATGGCGGACACCGGGGAGCTGTTTTTT. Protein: CASSYGPMADTGELFF.

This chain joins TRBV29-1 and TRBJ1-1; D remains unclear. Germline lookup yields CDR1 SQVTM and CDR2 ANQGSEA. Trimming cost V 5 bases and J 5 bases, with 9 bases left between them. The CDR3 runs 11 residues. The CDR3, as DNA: TGCAGCGTTCATGGTGAGACTGAAGCTTTCTTT. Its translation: CSVHGETEAFF. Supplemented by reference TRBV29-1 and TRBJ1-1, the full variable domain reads SAVISQKPSRDICQRGTSLTIQCQVDSQVTMMFWYRQQPGQSLTLIATANQGSEATYESGFVIDKFPISRPNLTFSTLTVSNMSPEDSSIYLCSVHGETEAFFGQGTRLTVV.

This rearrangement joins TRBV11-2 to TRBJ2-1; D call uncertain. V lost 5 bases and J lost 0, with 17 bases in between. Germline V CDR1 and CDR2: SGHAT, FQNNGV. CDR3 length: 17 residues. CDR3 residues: CASSPFFGLSSYNEQFF. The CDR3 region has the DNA TGTGCCAGCAGCCCATTTTTCGGGTTGAGCTCCTACAATGAGCAGTTCTTC.

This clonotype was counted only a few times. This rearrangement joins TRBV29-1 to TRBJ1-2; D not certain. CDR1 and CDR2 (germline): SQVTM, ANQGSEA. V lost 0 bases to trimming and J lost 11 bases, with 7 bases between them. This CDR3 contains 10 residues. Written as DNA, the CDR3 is TGCAGCGTTGAAGAATACGCATACACCTTC. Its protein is CSVEEYAYTF.

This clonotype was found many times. DNA of the CDR3: TGTGCCAGCAGCTTATTAGCGGGGGCGATGACAGATACGCAGTATTTT. It is translated as CASSLLAGAMTDTQYF. The chain combines TRBV7-2 with TRBJ2-3; the match to TRBD2 covers 9 bases. Per the germline V gene, CDR1 is SGHTA and CDR2 is FQGNSA. V was pared by 2 bases and J by 3 bases, with 6 bases of the junction left unmatched. CDR3 length equals 16 residues.

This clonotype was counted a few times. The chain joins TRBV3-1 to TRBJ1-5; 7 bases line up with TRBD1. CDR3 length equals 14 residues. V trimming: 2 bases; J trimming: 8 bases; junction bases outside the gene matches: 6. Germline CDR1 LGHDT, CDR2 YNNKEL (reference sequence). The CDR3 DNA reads TGTGCCAGCAGCCAAAAGGGGGCCGATAAGCCCCAGCATTTT. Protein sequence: CASSQKGADKPQHF. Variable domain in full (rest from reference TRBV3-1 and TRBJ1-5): DTAVSQTPKYLVTQMGNDKSIKCEQNLGHDTMYWYKQDSKKFLKIMFSYNNKELIINETVPNRFSPKSPDKAHLNLHINSLELGDSAVYFCASSQKGADKPQHFGDGTRLSIL.

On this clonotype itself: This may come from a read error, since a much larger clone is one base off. The CDR3 DNA reads TGTGCCAACAGTCGGGACAGGGGGCGATTCCGAGATACGCAGTATTTT. As protein: CANSRDRGRFRDTQYF. The rearrangement links TRBV28 to TRBJ2-3; 12 bases map to TRBD1. There are 16 residues in the CDR3. Per the germline V gene, CDR1 is MDHEN and CDR2 is SYDVKM.

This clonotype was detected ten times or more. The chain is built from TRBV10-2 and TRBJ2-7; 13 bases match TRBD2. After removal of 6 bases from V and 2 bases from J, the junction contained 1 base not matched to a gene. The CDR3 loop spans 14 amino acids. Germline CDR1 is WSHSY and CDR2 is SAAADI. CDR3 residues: CASRTSGGTYEQYF. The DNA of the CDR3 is TGCGCCAGCAGGACTAGCGGGGGGACCTACGAGCAGTACTTC.

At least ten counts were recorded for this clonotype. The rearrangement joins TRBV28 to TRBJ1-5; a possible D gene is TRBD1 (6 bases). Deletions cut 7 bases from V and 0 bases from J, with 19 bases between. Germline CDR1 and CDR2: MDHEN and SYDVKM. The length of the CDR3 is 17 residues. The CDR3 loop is CASTVPPQGDSNQPQHF. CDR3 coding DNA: TGTGCCAGCACCGTTCCCCCACAGGGTGATAGCAATCAGCCCCAGCATTTT.

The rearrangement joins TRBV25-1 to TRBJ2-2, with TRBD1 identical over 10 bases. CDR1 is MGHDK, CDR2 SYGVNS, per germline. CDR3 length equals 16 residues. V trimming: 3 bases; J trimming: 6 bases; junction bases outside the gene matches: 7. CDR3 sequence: CASSDRQGALSGELFF. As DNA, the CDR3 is TGTGCCAGCAGTGATCGACAGGGGGCCTTGTCCGGGGAGCTGTTTTTT.

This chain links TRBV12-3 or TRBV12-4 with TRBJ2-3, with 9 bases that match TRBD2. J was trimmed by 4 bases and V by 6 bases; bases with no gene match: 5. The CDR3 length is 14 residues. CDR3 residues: CASRAGGRSDTQYF. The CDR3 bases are TGTGCCAGCAGGGCGGGGGGGCGGTCAGATACGCAGTATTTT.

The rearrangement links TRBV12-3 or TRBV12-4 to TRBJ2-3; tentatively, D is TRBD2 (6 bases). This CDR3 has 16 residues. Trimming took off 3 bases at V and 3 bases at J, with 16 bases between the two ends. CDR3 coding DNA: TGTGCCAGCAGTTTTGGGCTGGCGGAGGGGACAGATACGCAGTATTTT. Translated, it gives CASSFGLAEGTDTQYF.

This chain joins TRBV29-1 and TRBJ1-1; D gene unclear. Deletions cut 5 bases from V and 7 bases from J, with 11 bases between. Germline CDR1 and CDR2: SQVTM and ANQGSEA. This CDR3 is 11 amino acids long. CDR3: CSVRTESEAFF. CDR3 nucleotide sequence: TGCAGCGTTCGTACAGAGAGTGAAGCTTTCTTT.

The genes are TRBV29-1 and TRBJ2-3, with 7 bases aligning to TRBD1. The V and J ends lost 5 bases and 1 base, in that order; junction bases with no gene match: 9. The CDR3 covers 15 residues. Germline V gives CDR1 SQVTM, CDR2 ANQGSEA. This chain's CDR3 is CSVLGTDRGTDTQYF. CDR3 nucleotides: TGCAGCGTTCTAGGGACAGACCGTGGCACAGATACGCAGTATTTT.

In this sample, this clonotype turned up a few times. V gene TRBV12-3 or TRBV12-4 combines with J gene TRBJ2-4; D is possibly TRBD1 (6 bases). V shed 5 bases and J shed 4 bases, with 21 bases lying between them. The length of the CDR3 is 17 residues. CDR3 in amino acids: CASSLIGQPGPKNIQYF. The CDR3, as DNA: TGTGCCAGCAGTCTAATTGGACAGCCCGGACCAAAAAACATTCAGTACTTC.

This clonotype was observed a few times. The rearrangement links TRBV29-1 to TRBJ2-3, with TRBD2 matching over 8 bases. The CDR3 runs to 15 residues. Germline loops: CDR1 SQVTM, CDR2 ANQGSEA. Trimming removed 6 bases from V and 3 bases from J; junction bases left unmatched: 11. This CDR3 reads CSVHGSGAITDTQYF. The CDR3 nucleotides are TGCAGCGTCCATGGTAGCGGGGCTATTACAGATACGCAGTATTTT.

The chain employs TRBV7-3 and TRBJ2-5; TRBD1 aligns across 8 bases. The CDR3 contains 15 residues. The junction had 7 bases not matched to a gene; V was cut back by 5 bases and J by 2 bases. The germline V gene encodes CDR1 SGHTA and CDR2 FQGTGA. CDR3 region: CASSDLGQDQETQYF. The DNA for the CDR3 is TGTGCCAGCAGCGATCTGGGACAGGATCAAGAGACCCAGTACTTC.

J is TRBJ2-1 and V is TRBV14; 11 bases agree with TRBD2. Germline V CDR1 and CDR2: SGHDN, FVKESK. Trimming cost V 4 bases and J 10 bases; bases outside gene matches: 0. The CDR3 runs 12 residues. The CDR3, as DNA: TGTGCCAGCAGCCGACTAGCGGGAGAGCAGTTCTTC. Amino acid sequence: CASSRLAGEQFF.

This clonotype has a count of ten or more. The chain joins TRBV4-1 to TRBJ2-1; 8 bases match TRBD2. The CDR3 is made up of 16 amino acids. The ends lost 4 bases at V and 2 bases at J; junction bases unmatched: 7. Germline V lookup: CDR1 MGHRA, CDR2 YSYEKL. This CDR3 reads CASSLRGGAAYNEQFF. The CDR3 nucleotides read TGCGCCAGCAGCCTCCGGGGGGGGGCGGCCTACAATGAGCAGTTCTTC.

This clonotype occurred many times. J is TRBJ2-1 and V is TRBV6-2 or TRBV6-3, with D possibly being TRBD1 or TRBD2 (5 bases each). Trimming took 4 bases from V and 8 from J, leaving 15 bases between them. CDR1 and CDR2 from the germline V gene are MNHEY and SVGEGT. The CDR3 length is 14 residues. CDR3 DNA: TGTGCCAGCAGTTGGGACGCCCAAGGGCATGAGCAGTTCTTC. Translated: CASSWDAQGHEQFF.